Listed here are 16 T cell receptor beta chains from one sample, sequenced in a study of T cells in Graves' hyperthyroidism and ophthalmopathy. Amplified TCR beta CDR3 regions derived from RNA transcripts. The study used the HTBI primer set for a first-round RT-PCR of the TCR CDR3. TCRdb reprocessed the multiplex PCR reads with MiXCR, giving one entry per CDR3 protein. Seen here are roughly 500,000 distinct CDR3 sequences, about 22% observed once, and the top ten hold around 47%. Specimen: blood. The receptors here all came from a woman in her 70s with Graves' ophthalmopathy.

This clonotype was detected ten times or more. The rearrangement joins TRBV28 to TRBJ1-1, with D perhaps matching TRBD1 (5 bases). The CDR3 sequence is 15 residues long. CDR1 is MDHEN, CDR2 SYDVKM, per germline. V lost 7 bases to trimming and J lost 1 base, with 16 bases between them. CDR3 DNA: TGTGCCAGCATCAAACGTCAGGGCCAGAACACTGAAGCTTTCTTT. It is translated as CASIKRQGQNTEAFF.

This clonotype was observed a handful of times. V and J are TRBV12-3 or TRBV12-4 and TRBJ1-3, with TRBD1 identical over 12 bases. The length of the CDR3 is 19 residues. J gave up 0 bases and V 7 bases, and 13 bases lay outside the gene matches. CDR3 sequence: CASTPFGTGGYLSGNTIYF. CDR3 DNA sequence: TGTGCCAGCACCCCTTTTGGGACAGGGGGCTACCTCTCTGGAAACACCATATATTTT.

The chain links TRBV19 to TRBJ2-2; weak D call: TRBD1 (5 bases). The CDR3 contains 16 residues. CDR1 is LNHDA and CDR2 is SQIVND in the germline V gene (reference sequence). Trimming left V 1 base short and J 1 base short, with 10 bases between. CDR3 residues: CASSIVQGLNTGELFF. The CDR3 region has the DNA TGTGCCAGTAGTATAGTCCAGGGCCTGAACACCGGGGAGCTGTTTTTT.

In this sample, this clonotype turned up many times. The rearrangement links TRBV27 to TRBJ2-2, with D uncertain. The V gene lost 5 bases and the J gene lost 2 bases, with 6 bases spanning the gap. The CDR3 consists of 13 residues. Looked up from germline, CDR1 is MNHEY and CDR2 is SMNVEV (reference sequence). CDR3 amino acids: CASSTTNTGELFF. CDR3 nucleotide sequence: TGTGCCAGCAGTACCACCAACACCGGGGAGCTGTTTTTT.

This sequence joins TRBV7-8 and TRBJ2-2; D possibly corresponds to TRBD2 (6 bases). Germline CDR1 and CDR2: SGHVS and FQNEAQ. The CDR3 runs 16 residues. Trimming took off 0 bases at V and 3 bases at J, with 11 bases between the two ends. The CDR3 nucleotides read TGTGCCAGCAGCTTAGCGGAGCGGGCCCACACCGGGGAGCTGTTTTTT. Protein sequence: CASSLAERAHTGELFF.

The chain combines TRBV7-9 with TRBJ2-7; unclear D gene. Trimming removed 4 bases at V and 4 bases at J, with 14 bases between. The CDR3 is 14 residues long. Germline V lookup: CDR1 SEHNR, CDR2 FQNEAQ (reference sequence). The CDR3 protein is CASSSVSFTYEQYF. The CDR3 coding sequence is TGTGCCAGCAGCTCGGTCTCGTTTACTTACGAGCAGTACTTC.

This clonotype was seen a few times. The gene calls are TRBV12-3 or TRBV12-4 and TRBJ2-3; no clear D. The CDR3 loop spans 15 amino acids. Trimming took 2 bases from V and 2 from J, leaving 11 bases between them. The CDR3: CASSLFFSDTDTQYF. The CDR3 DNA reads as TGTGCCAGCAGTTTATTTTTTTCAGACACAGATACGCAGTATTTT.

The table lists this clonotype with a few counts. The chain has TRBV27 and TRBJ2-3; D gene ambiguous. CDR1 MNHEY and CDR2 SMNVEV come from the germline V gene (reference sequence). V lost 4 bases and J 0 bases, leaving 8 bases between the germline ends. This CDR3 spans 14 amino acids. This CDR3 is CASSYSFSTDTQYF. Written as DNA, the CDR3 is TGTGCCAGCAGTTATTCTTTCAGCACAGATACGCAGTATTTT.

The J gene is TRBJ1-1, the V gene TRBV18, with 7 bases that match TRBD1. CDR1 is KGHSH and CDR2 is LQKENI in the germline V gene. The CDR3 length is 15 residues. Trimming cost V 2 bases and J 3 bases; bases outside gene matches: 6. The CDR3: CASSPFKGGYTEAFF. Written as DNA, the CDR3 is TGTGCCAGCTCACCATTTAAAGGGGGCTACACTGAAGCTTTCTTT.

This clonotype has a handful of counts. A much more abundant neighbour one base away suggests this may be a read error. The chain couples TRBV12-3 or TRBV12-4 to TRBJ1-5; D uncertain. The length of the CDR3 is 16 residues. The CDR3 nucleotides read TGTGCCAGCAGTCCCCAGGCAGCAACCTTCAATCAGCCCCGGCATTTT. It yields the protein CASSPQAATFNQPRHF.

This chain uses TRBV14 with TRBJ2-1, with 14 bases lining up with TRBD2. The CDR3 runs to 20 residues. The trim removed 0 bases at V and 5 bases at J, leaving 12 bases unmatched. Germline CDR1 and CDR2: SGHDN and FVKESK. This CDR3 reads CASSQEGWDRGLAGDNEQFF. For the CDR3, the DNA is TGTGCCAGCAGCCAAGAGGGATGGGACAGGGGACTAGCGGGAGACAATGAGCAGTTCTTC. Full variable domain (rest looked up from reference TRBV14 and TRBJ2-1): EAGVTQFPSHSVIEKGQTVTLRCDPISGHDNLYWYRRVMGKEIKFLLHFVKESKQDESGMPNNRFLAERTGGTYSTLKVQPAELEDSGVYFCASSQEGWDRGLAGDNEQFFGPGTRLTVL.

This clonotype was seen a few times. V usage is TRBV6-5 and J usage is TRBJ2-7, with no clear D. This CDR3 contains 13 residues. Trimming removed 0 bases from V and 3 bases from J, with 6 bases in between. In germline, CDR1 is MNHEY, CDR2 SVGAGI. The CDR3 is CASSYSINYEQYF. The CDR3 DNA reads as TGTGCCAGCAGTTACTCGATCAACTACGAGCAGTACTTC.

The chain couples TRBV6-4 to TRBJ2-2; 7 nucleotides agree with TRBD1. The CDR3 sequence is 14 residues long. The trim removed 6 bases at V and 4 bases at J, leaving 5 bases unmatched. CDR1 and CDR2 (germline): MRHNA, SNTAGT. The CDR3 DNA follows: TGTGCCAGCAGAAGGGACAGTATCACCGGGGAGCTGTTTTTT. Its translation is CASRRDSITGELFF.

The table lists this clonotype with a few counts. This sequence joins TRBV28 and TRBJ1-1; D perhaps matches TRBD1 (5 bases). The CDR3 runs 13 residues. Germline CDR1 MDHEN, CDR2 SYDVKM. V lost 1 base and J 10 bases, leaving 13 bases between the germline ends. The CDR3 loop is CASSLYRQGGAFF. CDR3 DNA: TGTGCCAGCAGTTTATACCGCCAGGGCGGAGCTTTCTTT.

This clonotype was counted only a few times. The chain employs TRBV28 and TRBJ2-3; D not resolved. The CDR3 totals 12 residues. CDR1 is MDHEN and CDR2 is SYDVKM in the germline V gene. Trimming pared 5 bases from V and 7 bases from J, leaving 10 bases between. CDR3 nucleotide sequence: TGTGCCAGCAGTCTACTGGGATATACGCAGTATTTT. It is translated as CASSLLGYTQYF.

In this sample, this clonotype turned up a few times. V gene TRBV2 combines with J gene TRBJ1-4; D possibly corresponds to TRBD1 (5 bases). Per germline, CDR1 SNHLY and CDR2 FYNNEI. The CDR3 sequence is 15 residues long. The germline V and J ends were trimmed by 3 bases and 7 bases, with 15 bases remaining between them. The chain's CDR3 is CASSEQGGLSEKLFF. The CDR3 region has the DNA TGTGCCAGCAGTGAGCAGGGAGGGCTTAGTGAAAAACTGTTTTTT.